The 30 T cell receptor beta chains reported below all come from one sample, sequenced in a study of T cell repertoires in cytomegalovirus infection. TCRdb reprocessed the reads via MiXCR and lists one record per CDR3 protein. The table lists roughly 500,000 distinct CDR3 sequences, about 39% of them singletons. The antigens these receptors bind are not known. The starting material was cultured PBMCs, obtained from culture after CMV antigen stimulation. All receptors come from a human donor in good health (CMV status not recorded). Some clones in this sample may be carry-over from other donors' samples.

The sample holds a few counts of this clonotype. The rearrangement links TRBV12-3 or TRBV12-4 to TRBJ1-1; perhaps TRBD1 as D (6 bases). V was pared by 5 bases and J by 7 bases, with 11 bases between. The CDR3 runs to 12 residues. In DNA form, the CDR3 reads TGTGCCAGCAGTCCCCCGGACAGTGAAGCTTTCTTT. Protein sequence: CASSPPDSEAFF.

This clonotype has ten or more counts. CDR3 region: CASSPPGGEKLFF. The CDR3 nucleotides are TGTGCCAGCTCCCCCCCAGGGGGTGAAAAACTGTTTTTT. The chain couples TRBV7-2 to TRBJ1-4, with 7 nucleotides matching TRBD1. J gave up 7 bases and V 8 bases, and 7 bases lay outside the gene matches. The CDR3 spans 13 residues. Germline loops: CDR1 SGHTA, CDR2 FQGNSA.

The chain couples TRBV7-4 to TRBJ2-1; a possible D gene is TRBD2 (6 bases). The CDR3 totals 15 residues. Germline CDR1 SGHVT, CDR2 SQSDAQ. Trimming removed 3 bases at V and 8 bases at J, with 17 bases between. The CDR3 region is CASSFVRGFRDEQFF. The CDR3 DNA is TGTGCCAGCAGCTTCGTCCGGGGGTTTAGGGATGAGCAGTTCTTC.

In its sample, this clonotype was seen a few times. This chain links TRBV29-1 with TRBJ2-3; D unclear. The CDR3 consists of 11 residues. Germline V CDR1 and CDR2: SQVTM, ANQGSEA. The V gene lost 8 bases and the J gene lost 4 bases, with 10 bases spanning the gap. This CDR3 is CSTRNADTQYF. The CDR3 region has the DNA TGCAGCACAAGGAACGCAGATACGCAGTATTTT.

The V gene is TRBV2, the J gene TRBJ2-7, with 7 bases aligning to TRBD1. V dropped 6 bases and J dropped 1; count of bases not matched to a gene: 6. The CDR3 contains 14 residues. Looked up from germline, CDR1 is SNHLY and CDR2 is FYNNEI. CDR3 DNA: TGTGCCAGCAGAGTAGGGACAGCGTCCTACGAGCAGTACTTC. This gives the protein CASRVGTASYEQYF.

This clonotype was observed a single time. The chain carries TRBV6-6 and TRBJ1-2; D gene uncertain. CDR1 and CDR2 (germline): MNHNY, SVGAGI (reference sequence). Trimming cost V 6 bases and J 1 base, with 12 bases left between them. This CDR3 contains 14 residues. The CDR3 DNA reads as TGTGCCAGCAGGAGGGCCGTTCGTAACTATGGCTACACCTTC. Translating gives CASRRAVRNYGYTF.

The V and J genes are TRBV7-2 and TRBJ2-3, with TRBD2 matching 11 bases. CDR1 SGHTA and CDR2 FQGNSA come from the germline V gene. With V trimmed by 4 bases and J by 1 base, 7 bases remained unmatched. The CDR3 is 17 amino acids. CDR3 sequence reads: CASSSRTSGPRTDTQYF. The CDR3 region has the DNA TGTGCCAGCAGCTCCCGGACTAGCGGGCCCCGCACAGATACGCAGTATTTT. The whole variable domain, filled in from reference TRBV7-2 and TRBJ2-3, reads GAGVSQSPSNKVTEKGKDVELRCDPISGHTALYWYRQSLGQGLEFLIYFQGNSAPDKSGLPSDRFSAERTGGSVSTLTIQRTQQEDSAVYLCASSSRTSGPRTDTQYFGPGTRLTVL.

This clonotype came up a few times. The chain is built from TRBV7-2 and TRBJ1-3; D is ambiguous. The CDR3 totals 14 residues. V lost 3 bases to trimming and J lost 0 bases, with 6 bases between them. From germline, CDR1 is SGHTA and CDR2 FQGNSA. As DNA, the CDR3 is TGTGCCAGCAGCTTTATTGCCTCTGGAAACACCATATATTTT. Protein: CASSFIASGNTIYF. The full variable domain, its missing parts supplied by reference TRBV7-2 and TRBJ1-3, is GAGVSQSPSNKVTEKGKDVELRCDPISGHTALYWYRQSLGQGLEFLIYFQGNSAPDKSGLPSDRFSAERTGGSVSTLTIQRTQQEDSAVYLCASSFIASGNTIYFGEGSWLTVV.

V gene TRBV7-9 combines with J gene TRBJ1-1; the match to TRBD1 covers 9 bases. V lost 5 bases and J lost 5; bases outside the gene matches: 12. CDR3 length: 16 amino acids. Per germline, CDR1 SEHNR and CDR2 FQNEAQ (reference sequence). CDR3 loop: CASSTLTGTGKTEAFF. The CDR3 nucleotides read TGTGCCAGCAGCACTCTCACCGGGACAGGGAAGACTGAAGCTTTCTTT.

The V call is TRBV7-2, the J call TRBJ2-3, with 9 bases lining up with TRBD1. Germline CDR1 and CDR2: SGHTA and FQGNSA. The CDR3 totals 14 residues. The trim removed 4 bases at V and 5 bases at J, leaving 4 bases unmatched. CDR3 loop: CASSSDRGIDTQYF. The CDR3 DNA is TGTGCCAGCAGCTCGGACAGGGGAATAGATACGCAGTATTTT.

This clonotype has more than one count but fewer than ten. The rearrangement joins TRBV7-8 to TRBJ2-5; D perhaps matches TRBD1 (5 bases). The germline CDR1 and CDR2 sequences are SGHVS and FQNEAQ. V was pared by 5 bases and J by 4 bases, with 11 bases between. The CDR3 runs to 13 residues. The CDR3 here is CASSTSGPETQYF. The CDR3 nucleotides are TGTGCCAGCAGCACATCAGGGCCAGAGACCCAGTACTTC.

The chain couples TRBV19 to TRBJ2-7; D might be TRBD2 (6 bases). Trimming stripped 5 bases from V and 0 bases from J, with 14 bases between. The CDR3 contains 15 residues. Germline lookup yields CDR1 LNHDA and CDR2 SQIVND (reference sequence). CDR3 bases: TGTGCCAGTAGTCCGGCGGGGACTTACTCCTACGAGCAGTACTTC. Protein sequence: CASSPAGTYSYEQYF.

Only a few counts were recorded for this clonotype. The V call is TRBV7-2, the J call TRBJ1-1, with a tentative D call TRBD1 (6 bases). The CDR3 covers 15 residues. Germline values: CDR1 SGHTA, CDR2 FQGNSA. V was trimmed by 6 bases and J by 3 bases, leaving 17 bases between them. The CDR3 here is CASSQRGGRHTEAFF. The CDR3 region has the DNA TGTGCCAGCAGTCAAAGGGGGGGGCGACACACTGAAGCTTTCTTT.

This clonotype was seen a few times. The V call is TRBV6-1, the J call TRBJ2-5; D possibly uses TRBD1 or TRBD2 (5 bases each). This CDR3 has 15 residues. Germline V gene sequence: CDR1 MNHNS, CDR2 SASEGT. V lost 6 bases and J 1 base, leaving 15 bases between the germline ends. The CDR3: CASRVQGRPQETQYF. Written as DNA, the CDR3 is TGTGCCAGCAGGGTGCAGGGACGACCCCAAGAGACCCAGTACTTC.

The CDR3 here is CASSPGLSKLAKNIQYF. The DNA for the CDR3 is TGTGCCAGCAGCCCGGGACTCTCTAAACTAGCCAAAAACATTCAGTACTTC. The chain has TRBV7-2 and TRBJ2-4; weak D call: TRBD2 (6 bases). The V and J ends lost 5 bases and 0 bases respectively, with 17 bases between them. Germline-derived CDR1 and CDR2 are SGHTA and FQGNSA. CDR3 length: 17 residues. The entire variable domain, with the rest obtained from reference TRBV7-2 and TRBJ2-4, is as follows: GAGVSQSPSNKVTEKGKDVELRCDPISGHTALYWYRQSLGQGLEFLIYFQGNSAPDKSGLPSDRFSAERTGGSVSTLTIQRTQQEDSAVYLCASSPGLSKLAKNIQYFGAGTRLSVL.

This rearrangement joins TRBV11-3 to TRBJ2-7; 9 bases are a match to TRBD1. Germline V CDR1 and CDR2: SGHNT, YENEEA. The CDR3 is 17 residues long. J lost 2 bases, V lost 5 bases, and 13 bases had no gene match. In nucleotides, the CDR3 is TGTGCCAGCAGCCCCGGGACAGGGAAGTCGAGAGCCTACGAGCAGTACTTC. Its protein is CASSPGTGKSRAYEQYF.

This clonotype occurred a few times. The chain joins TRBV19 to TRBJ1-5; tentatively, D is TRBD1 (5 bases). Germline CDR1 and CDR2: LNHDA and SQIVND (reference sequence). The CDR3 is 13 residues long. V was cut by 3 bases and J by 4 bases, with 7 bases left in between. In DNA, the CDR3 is TGTGCCAGTAGTATCCCAGGGAATCAGCCCCAGCATTTT. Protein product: CASSIPGNQPQHF.

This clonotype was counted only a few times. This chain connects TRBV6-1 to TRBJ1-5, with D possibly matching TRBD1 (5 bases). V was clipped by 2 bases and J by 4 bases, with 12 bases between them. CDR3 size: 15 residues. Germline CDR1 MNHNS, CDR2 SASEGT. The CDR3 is CASSETWGWNQPQHF. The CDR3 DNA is TGTGCCAGCAGTGAAACGTGGGGGTGGAATCAGCCCCAGCATTTT.

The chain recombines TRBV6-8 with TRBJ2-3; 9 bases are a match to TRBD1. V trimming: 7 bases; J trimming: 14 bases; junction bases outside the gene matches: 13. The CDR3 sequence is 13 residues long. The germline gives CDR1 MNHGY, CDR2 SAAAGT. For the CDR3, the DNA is TGTGCCAGCACCTACGGGGGACAGGGAGGTCCGTATTTT. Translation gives CASTYGGQGGPYF.

The CDR3 DNA sequence: TGTGCCAGTAGTCGTACTAGCTGGGGCGAGCAGTACTTC. This sequence encodes CASSRTSWGEQYF. The chain uses TRBV19 and TRBJ2-7; perhaps TRBD2 as D (6 bases). The V end was cut by 5 bases, the J end by 6 bases, with 14 bases between. Germline V lookup: CDR1 LNHDA, CDR2 SQIVND (reference sequence). CDR3 length: 13 residues.

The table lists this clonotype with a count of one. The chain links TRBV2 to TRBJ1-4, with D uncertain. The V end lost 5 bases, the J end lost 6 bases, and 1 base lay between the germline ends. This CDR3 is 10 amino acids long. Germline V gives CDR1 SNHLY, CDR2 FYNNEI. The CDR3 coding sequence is TGTGCCAGCAGTTATGAAAAACTGTTTTTT. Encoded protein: CASSYEKLFF. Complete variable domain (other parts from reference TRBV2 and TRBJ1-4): EPEVTQTPSHQVTQMGQEVILRCVPISNHLYFYWYRQILGQKVEFLVSFYNNEISEKSEIFDDQFSVERPDGSNFTLKIRSTKLEDSAMYFCASSYEKLFFGSGTQLSVL.

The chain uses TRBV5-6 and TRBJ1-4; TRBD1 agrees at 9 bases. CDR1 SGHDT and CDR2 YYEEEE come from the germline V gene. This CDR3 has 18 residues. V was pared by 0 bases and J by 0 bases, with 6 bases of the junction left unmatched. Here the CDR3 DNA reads TGTGCCAGCAGCTTGGGTACAGGGGGCTTTTCAACTAATGAAAAACTGTTTTTT. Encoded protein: CASSLGTGGFSTNEKLFF. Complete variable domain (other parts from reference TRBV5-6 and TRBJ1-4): DAGVTQSPTHLIKTRGQQVTLRCSPKSGHDTVSWYQQALGQGPQFIFQYYEEEERQRGNFPDRFSGHQFPNYSSELNVNALLLGDSALYLCASSLGTGGFSTNEKLFFGSGTQLSVL.

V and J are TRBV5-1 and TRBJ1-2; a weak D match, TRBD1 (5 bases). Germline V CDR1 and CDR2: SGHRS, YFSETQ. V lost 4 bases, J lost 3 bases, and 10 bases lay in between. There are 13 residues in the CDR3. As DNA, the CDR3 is TGCGCCAGCAGCGCCGGGGGGGACTATGGCTACACCTTC. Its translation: CASSAGGDYGYTF.

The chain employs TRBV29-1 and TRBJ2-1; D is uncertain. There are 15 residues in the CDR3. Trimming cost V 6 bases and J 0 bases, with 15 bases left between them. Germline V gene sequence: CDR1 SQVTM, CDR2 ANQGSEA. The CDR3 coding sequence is TGCAGCGTCTCAGACGGCTTAAGCTCCTACAATGAGCAGTTCTTC. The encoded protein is CSVSDGLSSYNEQFF.

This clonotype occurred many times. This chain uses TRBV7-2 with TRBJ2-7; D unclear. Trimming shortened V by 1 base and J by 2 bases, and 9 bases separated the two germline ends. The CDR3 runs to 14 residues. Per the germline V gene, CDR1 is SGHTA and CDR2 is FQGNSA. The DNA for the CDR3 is TGTGCCAGCAGCTTAGGTGGTTCCACCTACGAGCAGTACTTC. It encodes CASSLGGSTYEQYF.

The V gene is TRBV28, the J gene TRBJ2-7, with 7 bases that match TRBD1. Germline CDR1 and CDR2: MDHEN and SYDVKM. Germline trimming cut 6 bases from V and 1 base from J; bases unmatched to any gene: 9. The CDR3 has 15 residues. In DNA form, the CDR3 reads TGTGCCAGCAGGGTCTGGGGACAGCGTTCCTACGAGCAGTACTTC. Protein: CASRVWGQRSYEQYF.

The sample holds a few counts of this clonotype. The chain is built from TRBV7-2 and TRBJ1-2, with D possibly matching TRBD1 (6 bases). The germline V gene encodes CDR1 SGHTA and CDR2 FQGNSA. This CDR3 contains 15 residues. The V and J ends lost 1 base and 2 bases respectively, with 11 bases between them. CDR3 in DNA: TGTGCCAGCAGCTTAGTAGGCAGGGGAAACTATGGCTACACCTTC. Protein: CASSLVGRGNYGYTF.

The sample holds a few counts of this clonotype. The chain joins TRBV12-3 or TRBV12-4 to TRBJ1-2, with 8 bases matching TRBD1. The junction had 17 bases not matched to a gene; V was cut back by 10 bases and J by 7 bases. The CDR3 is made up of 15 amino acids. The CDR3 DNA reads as TGTGCCACCGAAGGACAGGGAACCCTTTTGGGTGGCTACACCTTC. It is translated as CATEGQGTLLGGYTF.

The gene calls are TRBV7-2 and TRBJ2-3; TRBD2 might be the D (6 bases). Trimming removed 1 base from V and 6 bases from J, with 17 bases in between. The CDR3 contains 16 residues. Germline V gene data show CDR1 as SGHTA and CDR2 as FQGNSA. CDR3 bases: TGTGCCAGCAGCTTAGGGCTAGCGCTGGTGGCCGATACGCAGTATTTT. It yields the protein CASSLGLALVADTQYF.

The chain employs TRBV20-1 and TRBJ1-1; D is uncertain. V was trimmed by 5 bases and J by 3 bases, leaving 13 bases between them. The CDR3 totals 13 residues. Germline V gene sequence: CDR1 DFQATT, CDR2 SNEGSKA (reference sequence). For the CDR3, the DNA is TGCAGTGCTTTGGACCCGGCGGACACTGAAGCTTTCTTT. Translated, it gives CSALDPADTEAFF.